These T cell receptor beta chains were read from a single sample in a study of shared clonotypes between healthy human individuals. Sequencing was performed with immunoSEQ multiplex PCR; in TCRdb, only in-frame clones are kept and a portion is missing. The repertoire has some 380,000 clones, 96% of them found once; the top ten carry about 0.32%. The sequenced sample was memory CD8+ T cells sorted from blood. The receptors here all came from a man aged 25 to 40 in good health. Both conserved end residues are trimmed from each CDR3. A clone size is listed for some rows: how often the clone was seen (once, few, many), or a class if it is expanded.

CDR3: SVSVPGYEQY
J: TRBJ2-7
V: TRBV29-1
size: .

CDR3: ASSSALFGTSPYEQY
J: TRBJ2-7
V: TRBV5-6
size: once

CDR3: ASSLVGGQTQY
J: TRBJ2-5
V: TRBV5-6
size: .

CDR3: ASSQEEQGAGTQY
J: TRBJ2-5
V: TRBV4-1
size: .

CDR3: ASSFSGDETQY
J: TRBJ2-5
V: TRBV28
size: .

CDR3: ASSSWGGSYEQY
J: TRBJ2-7
V: TRBV6-5
size: .

CDR3: ASSLVGGGGNTIY
J: TRBJ1-3
V: TRBV7-9
size: .

CDR3: ASSLWGRGYEQY
J: TRBJ2-7
V: TRBV5-4
size: once

CDR3: ASSEVEGELQVPRV
J: TRBJ2-7
V: TRBV6-1
size: few

CDR3: ASSIGFSRGYANRPYNEQF
J: TRBJ2-1
V: TRBV27
size: .

CDR3: ASSARTSGRDNEQF
J: TRBJ2-1
V: TRBV5-1
size: .

CDR3: ASSLDRGLHEQY
J: TRBJ2-7
V: TRBV11-1
size: .

CDR3: ASSVQGLMRTDTQY
J: TRBJ2-3
V: TRBV9
size: .

CDR3: ASSQGPGQGFWGTEAF
J: TRBJ1-1
V: TRBV4-1
size: .

CDR3: ASSYWGQGLNYGYT
J: TRBJ1-2
V: TRBV6-5
size: .

CDR3: ASSLRGYSYEQY
J: TRBJ2-7
V: TRBV28
size: once

CDR3: ASSSEDRSLYEQY
J: TRBJ2-7
V: TRBV5-1
size: .

CDR3: ASSQVQGTSGRWGSGTQY
J: TRBJ2-5
V: TRBV4-2
size: few

CDR3: ASSLLTTDTQY
J: TRBJ2-3
V: TRBV5-6
size: once

CDR3: ASSKRKGPPPPYEQY
J: TRBJ2-7
V: TRBV21-1
size: .

CDR3: ANQTRDYQETQY
J: TRBJ2-5
V: TRBV13
size: .

CDR3: ASESPGAVYEQY
J: TRBJ2-7
V: TRBV28
size: .

CDR3: ASSPNLDSYNEQF
J: TRBJ2-1
V: TRBV11-1
size: .

CDR3: ASSYQGKDTEAF
J: TRBJ1-1
V: TRBV7-9
size: .